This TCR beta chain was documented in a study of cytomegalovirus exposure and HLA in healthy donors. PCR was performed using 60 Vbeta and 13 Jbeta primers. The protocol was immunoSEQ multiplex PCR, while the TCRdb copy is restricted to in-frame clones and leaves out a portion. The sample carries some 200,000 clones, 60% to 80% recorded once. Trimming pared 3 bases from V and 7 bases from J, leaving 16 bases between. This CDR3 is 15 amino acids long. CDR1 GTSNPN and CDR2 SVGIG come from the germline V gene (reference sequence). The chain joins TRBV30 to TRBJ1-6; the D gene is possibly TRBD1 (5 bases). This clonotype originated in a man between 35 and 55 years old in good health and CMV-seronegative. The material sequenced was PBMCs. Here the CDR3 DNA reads TGTGCCTGGAGCTTTCAGGGATATGGCAATTCACCCCTCCACTTT. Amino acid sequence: CAWSFQGYGNSPLHF. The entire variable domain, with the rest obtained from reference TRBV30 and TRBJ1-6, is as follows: SQTIHQWPATLVQPVGSPLSLECTVEGTSNPNLYWYRQAAGRGLQLLFYSVGIGQISSEVPQNLSASRPQDRQFILSSKKLLLSDSGFYLCAWSFQGYGNSPLHFGNGTRLTVT.